The 26 T cell receptor beta chains below come from one sample, sequenced in a study of T cell responses to AZD1222 COVID-19 vaccine. Measured with immunoSEQ multiplex PCR; TCRdb has only the in-frame clones, and not every one. The table shows roughly 100,000 clones, with approximately 87% occurring only once. The sample here was peripheral blood, taken on day 0 of AZD1222 vaccination. These receptors came from an adult in good health.

This clone was seen a single time. This chain links TRBV6-5 with TRBJ1-1, with no clear D. The V and J ends lost 6 bases and 1 base respectively, with 9 bases between them. CDR3 length: 13 amino acids. CDR1 MNHEY and CDR2 SVGAGI come from the germline V gene. The CDR3 region is CASSIHENTEAFF. In DNA, the CDR3 is TGTGCCAGCAGCATCCATGAGAACACTGAAGCTTTCTTT.

J is TRBJ2-2 and V is TRBV6-5; possible D gene TRBD1, 5 bases. CDR3 length equals 15 residues. Trimming removed 5 bases from V and 5 bases from J, with 15 bases in between. CDR1 MNHEY and CDR2 SVGAGI come from the germline V gene. CDR3 residues: CASSPRTPRTGELFF. CDR3 sequence (DNA): TGTGCCAGCAGTCCCCGGACACCGCGGACCGGGGAGCTGTTTTTT.

J is TRBJ1-1 and V is TRBV7-6; TRBD1 might be the D (6 bases). V was pared by 5 bases and J by 1 base, with 8 bases between. The germline CDR1 and CDR2 sequences are SGHVS and FNYEAQ. The CDR3 is made up of 13 amino acids. CDR3 sequence reads: CASSTGRNTEAFF. CDR3 bases: TGTGCCAGCAGCACAGGGAGGAACACTGAAGCTTTCTTT. The whole variable domain, filled in from reference TRBV7-6 and TRBJ1-1, reads GAGVSQSPRYKVTKRGQDVALRCDPISGHVSLYWYRQALGQGPEFLTYFNYEAQQDKSGLPNDRFSAERPEGSISTLTIQRTEQRDSAMYRCASSTGRNTEAFFGQGTRLTVV.

The V gene is TRBV4-3, the J gene TRBJ1-4, with D hard to call. This CDR3 is built from 16 residues. V was shortened by 1 base and J by 0 bases, with 9 bases between the two germline ends. Germline-derived CDR1 and CDR2 are LGHNA and YSLEER. The DNA for the CDR3 is TGCGCCAGCAGCCAAGCAGGCTACACAACTAATGAAAAACTGTTTTTT. It specifies CASSQAGYTTNEKLFF.

Points on this clone: At one end the junction does not follow the germline gene, possibly because of a read error. The chain is built from TRBV29-1 and TRBJ2-5, with 9 positions matching TRBD1. Germline V gene data show CDR1 as SQVTM and CDR2 as ANQGSEA. This CDR3 contains 13 residues. The chain's CDR3 is CSVRTGGRETQYF. The CDR3 region has the DNA TGCAGCGTTCGAACAGGGGGCCGGGAGACTCAGTACTTC. Complete variable domain (other parts from reference TRBV29-1 and TRBJ2-5): SAVISQKPSRDICQRGTSLTIQCQVDSQVTMMFWYRQQPGQSLTLIATANQGSEATYESGFVIDKFPISRPNLTFSTLTVSNMSPEDSSIYLCSVRTGGRETQYFGPGTRLLVL.

The rearrangement uses TRBV27 and TRBJ2-3; 12 bases are a match to TRBD2. The CDR3 loop spans 16 amino acids. Trimming cost V 0 bases and J 6 bases; bases outside gene matches: 4. Germline V gene lookup returns CDR1 MNHEY and CDR2 SMNVEV (reference sequence). The CDR3 bases are TGTGCCAGCAGTTTATCGACTAGCGGGAGTTTGGATACGCAGTATTTT. Residues: CASSLSTSGSLDTQYF.

The chain has TRBV5-4 and TRBJ1-1, with 7 positions matching TRBD1. The CDR3 runs 16 residues. Germline V CDR1 and CDR2: SGHNT, YYREEE (reference sequence). V trimming: 5 bases; J trimming: 0 bases; junction bases outside the gene matches: 10. In nucleotides, the CDR3 is TGTGCCAGCAGTTCCGGACAGGTGAATATGAACACTGAAGCTTTCTTT. This gives the protein CASSSGQVNMNTEAFF.

The gene calls are TRBV30 and TRBJ2-5; D possibly corresponds to TRBD2 (5 bases). The CDR3 extends over 11 amino acids. Deletions cut 2 bases from V and 5 bases from J, with 6 bases between. From germline, CDR1 is GTSNPN and CDR2 SVGIG (reference sequence). CDR3 sequence (DNA): TGTGCCTGGAGTCGAGGGGAGACCCAGTACTTC. Protein: CAWSRGETQYF.

This clone was found a few times. V gene TRBV28 combines with J gene TRBJ1-1, with a tentative D call TRBD1 (5 bases). CDR1 MDHEN and CDR2 SYDVKM come from the germline V gene. The CDR3 sequence is 16 residues long. Trimming shortened V by 3 bases and J by 5 bases, and 19 bases separated the two germline ends. The CDR3 here is CASSFPWGEFGTEAFF. CDR3 sequence (DNA): TGTGCCAGCAGTTTCCCTTGGGGGGAATTTGGTACTGAAGCTTTCTTT. Combining the CDR3 with reference TRBV28 and TRBJ1-1 gives the whole variable domain DVKVTQSSRYLVKRTGEKVFLECVQDMDHENMFWYRQDPGLGLRLIYFSYDVKMKEKGDIPEGYSVSREKKERFSLILESASTNQTSMYLCASSFPWGEFGTEAFFGQGTRLTVV.

The chain carries TRBV23-1 and TRBJ1-4; D not resolved. TRBV23-1 is noted as an ORF with a role that remains uncertain. The CDR3 is made up of 15 amino acids. V was cut by 0 bases and J by 7 bases, with 12 bases left in between. The DNA for the CDR3 is TGCGCCAGCAGTCAATCAAGGGATTGGGGTGAAAAACTGTTTTTT. Amino acids: CASSQSRDWGEKLFF.

This clone appeared a single time. The V and J genes are TRBV29-1 and TRBJ2-7, with D hard to call. Germline V gives CDR1 SQVTM, CDR2 ANQGSEA. The CDR3 extends over 10 amino acids. Deletions cut 5 bases from V and 5 bases from J, with 7 bases between. As DNA, the CDR3 is TGCAGCGTTAGCATGGACGAGCAGTACTTC. Translation gives CSVSMDEQYF.

The rearrangement joins TRBV10-3 to TRBJ2-1; 8 nucleotides align to TRBD2. Germline CDR1 ENHRY, CDR2 SYGVKD. V shed 5 bases and J 3 bases; nucleotides not matched to a gene: 18. The CDR3 totals 19 residues. The chain's CDR3 is CAISPGLADHTSGYNEQFF. DNA of the CDR3: TGTGCCATCAGTCCCGGACTAGCCGATCACACGTCGGGCTACAATGAGCAGTTCTTC.

The sample holds many counts of this clone. The V and J genes are TRBV2 and TRBJ2-1; D might be TRBD2 (6 bases). The germline V gene encodes CDR1 SNHLY and CDR2 FYNNEI. V was pared by 3 bases and J by 5 bases, with 8 bases between. The CDR3 spans 13 residues. The CDR3 protein is CASSERGDNEQFF. CDR3 sequence (DNA): TGTGCCAGCAGTGAGCGGGGAGACAATGAGCAGTTCTTC.

This chain joins TRBV28 and TRBJ2-2; TRBD2 matches 11 bases. J gave up 6 bases and V 6 bases, and 9 bases lay outside the gene matches. The germline CDR1 and CDR2 sequences are MDHEN and SYDVKM. The CDR3 totals 16 residues. CDR3 residues: CASSLGLAGGPGELFF. The CDR3 region has the DNA TGTGCCAGCAGCTTAGGGCTAGCGGGAGGTCCCGGGGAGCTGTTTTTT. The whole variable domain, remainder taken from reference TRBV28 and TRBJ2-2, is DVKVTQSSRYLVKRTGEKVFLECVQDMDHENMFWYRQDPGLGLRLIYFSYDVKMKEKGDIPEGYSVSREKKERFSLILESASTNQTSMYLCASSLGLAGGPGELFFGEGSRLTVL.

This chain connects TRBV5-1 to TRBJ2-1; 8 bases line up with TRBD1. V lost 2 bases to trimming and J lost 9 bases; unmatched junction nucleotides: 4. This CDR3 region has 13 residues. CDR1 SGHRS and CDR2 YFSETQ come from the germline V gene. CDR3 DNA: TGCGCCAGCAGCTTCGGACAGGGTAGTGAGCAGTTCTTC. Protein product: CASSFGQGSEQFF. Supplemented by reference TRBV5-1 and TRBJ2-1, the full variable domain reads KAGVTQTPRYLIKTRGQQVTLSCSPISGHRSVSWYQQTPGQGLQFLFEYFSETQRNKGNFPGRFSGRQFSNSRSEMNVSTLELGDSALYLCASSFGQGSEQFFGPGTRLTVL.

The V and J genes are TRBV27 and TRBJ2-7, with 10 nucleotides matching TRBD2. Trimming cost V 0 bases and J 3 bases; bases outside gene matches: 5. There are 16 residues in the CDR3. Per the germline V gene, CDR1 is MNHEY and CDR2 is SMNVEV (reference sequence). CDR3 DNA: TGTGCCAGCAGTTTATCCCGGACTAGCGGTTTCTACGAGCAGTACTTC. It yields the protein CASSLSRTSGFYEQYF.

The chain combines TRBV2 with TRBJ1-5; maybe TRBD1 (6 bases). The germline V gene has CDR1 SNHLY and CDR2 FYNNEI. Trimming stripped 5 bases from V and 8 bases from J, with 13 bases between. The CDR3 has 13 amino acids. The CDR3 sequence: CASSQQGLEPQHF. DNA of the CDR3: TGTGCCAGCAGTCAACAGGGTCTGGAGCCCCAGCATTTT.

This clone was observed many times. The chain has TRBV5-6 and TRBJ1-1, with TRBD1 as a possible D gene (5 bases). V lost 4 bases, J lost 3 bases, and 13 bases lay in between. The CDR3 extends over 14 amino acids. CDR1 is SGHDT and CDR2 is YYEEEE in the germline V gene. CDR3 DNA sequence: TGTGCCAGCAGCGCCCCACGGGGGTACACTGAAGCTTTCTTT. It is translated as CASSAPRGYTEAFF.

The rearrangement uses TRBV5-6 and TRBJ1-5; D is possibly TRBD1 (6 bases). Per the germline V gene, CDR1 is SGHDT and CDR2 is YYEEEE. The CDR3 has 16 amino acids. Trimming pared 0 bases from V and 0 bases from J, leaving 10 bases between. The CDR3 DNA sequence: TGTGCCAGCAGCTTGGGGGGACAACCTAGCAATCAGCCCCAGCATTTT. This codes for CASSLGGQPSNQPQHF.

This clone has a single count. The chain is built from TRBV6-6 and TRBJ1-1; D is uncertain. The CDR3 has 13 amino acids. The germline CDR1 and CDR2 sequences are MNHNY and SVGAGI (reference sequence). The V end lost 8 bases, the J end lost 0 bases, and 10 bases lay between the germline ends. The CDR3 loop reads CASLPEMNTEAFF. Written as DNA, the CDR3 is TGTGCCAGCCTCCCCGAAATGAACACTGAAGCTTTCTTT.

The chain couples TRBV6-5 to TRBJ2-7; D call uncertain. Looked up from germline, CDR1 is MNHEY and CDR2 is SVGAGI. This CDR3 region has 12 residues. Trimming left V 6 bases short and J 3 bases short, with 9 bases between. The CDR3 region is CASSLTGYEQYF. The DNA for the CDR3 is TGTGCCAGCAGCCTAACGGGCTACGAGCAGTACTTC.

This chain uses TRBV19 with TRBJ2-1; 10 bases are shared with TRBD2. Trimming took 6 bases from V and 7 from J; bases not matched to a gene: 15. This CDR3 is built from 17 residues. CDR1 and CDR2 from the germline V gene are LNHDA and SQIVND (reference sequence). CDR3 loop: CASSRQASGSLGNEQFF. The CDR3 DNA reads as TGTGCCAGTAGCCGGCAGGCTAGCGGGAGCCTCGGGAATGAGCAGTTCTTC.

The chain carries TRBV28 and TRBJ1-6; D is unclear. Trimming took off 3 bases at V and 8 bases at J, with 14 bases between the two ends. The CDR3 totals 15 residues. Germline CDR1 reads MDHEN; CDR2 reads SYDVKM. CDR3 amino acids: CASSFMGASHSPLHF. In DNA, the CDR3 is TGTGCCAGCAGTTTTATGGGAGCTTCCCATTCACCCCTCCACTTT. Variable domain in full (rest from reference TRBV28 and TRBJ1-6): DVKVTQSSRYLVKRTGEKVFLECVQDMDHENMFWYRQDPGLGLRLIYFSYDVKMKEKGDIPEGYSVSREKKERFSLILESASTNQTSMYLCASSFMGASHSPLHFGNGTRLTVT.

V usage is TRBV2 and J usage is TRBJ1-2; D gene ambiguous. Deletions cut 2 bases from V and 8 bases from J, with 18 bases between. Per the germline V gene, CDR1 is SNHLY and CDR2 is FYNNEI. The CDR3 loop spans 15 amino acids. This CDR3 is CASSEFREQFGGYTF. DNA of the CDR3: TGTGCCAGCAGTGAATTTCGGGAACAGTTCGGCGGCTACACCTTC.

The chain carries TRBV7-8 and TRBJ1-5, with D possibly TRBD1 on 5 matching bases. With 0 bases removed from V and 7 bases from J, the gap between germline ends came to 13 bases. The germline V gene encodes CDR1 SGHVS and CDR2 FQNEAQ. The CDR3 is 15 amino acids. CDR3 protein: CASSLAWGVGQPQHF. CDR3 nucleotide sequence: TGTGCCAGCAGCTTAGCATGGGGGGTAGGACAGCCCCAGCATTTT. The complete variable domain, with remaining parts taken from reference TRBV7-8 and TRBJ1-5, reads GAGVSQSPRYKVAKRGQDVALRCDPISGHVSLFWYQQALGQGPEFLTYFQNEAQLDKSGLPSDRFFAERPEGSVSTLKIQRTQQEDSAVYLCASSLAWGVGQPQHFGDGTRLSIL.

The gene calls are TRBV7-9 and TRBJ1-1; D call uncertain. V was clipped by 5 bases and J by 2 bases, with 15 bases between them. Germline values: CDR1 SEHNR, CDR2 FQNEAQ (reference sequence). The CDR3 is 15 amino acids. CDR3 DNA: TGTGCCAGCAGCCAGCCCTGGCAGCCAAACACTGAAGCTTTCTTT. Translating it yields CASSQPWQPNTEAFF.